These 11 T cell receptor beta chains share one sample of origin, sequenced in a study of beta chain features in type 1 diabetes (dated by TCRdb to the late 2010s). The protocol used for the library was the immunoSEQ multiplex PCR assay. The High Capacity cDNA Reverse Transcription Kit was used to reverse transcribe all of the isolated RNA, meaning that expressed TCRB transcripts were what got sequenced. In its TCRdb copy, this immuneACCESS table keeps in-frame sequences only and misses some clones. Where compared with another copy, unresolved V genes explain less than half of these, and the others have no known cause. For this sample there are roughly 300,000 clones; 13% to 15% appear just once. Of the sample, 0.017% falls within the top ten clones. No antigen has been assigned to these receptors. What the study reported, not specific to this receptor: In all four CD4+ subsets, TCRB CDR3 length was moderately but significantly shorter in type 1 diabetes patients.

The specimen was naive CD4+ T cells from blood. The intended sense of this specimen's cell subset or site label: true naive CD4+ T cells. The receptors come from a man aged 30 to 45 with type 1 diabetes.

There are a few counts of this clone. This sequence joins TRBV5-6 and TRBJ1-2; a possible D gene is TRBD1 (6 bases). Germline values: CDR1 SGHDT, CDR2 YYEEEE. CDR3 length equals 12 residues. V shed 7 bases and J shed 8 bases, with 15 bases lying between them. The CDR3 DNA reads TGTGCCAGCGGAGACAGGTACGACGGCTACACCTTC. Amino acids: CASGDRYDGYTF.

This clone was counted between two and nine times. The gene calls are TRBV7-9 and TRBJ2-7; 8 bases fit TRBD1. Germline-derived CDR1 and CDR2 are SEHNR and FQNEAQ (reference sequence). The CDR3 runs 15 residues. The V segment lost 5 bases and the J segment 7 bases; nucleotides outside the gene matches: 13. CDR3 bases: TGTGCCAGCAGCCCCTCAGGGACAGGCCCGGGGGAGCAGTACTTC. Its protein product is CASSPSGTGPGEQYF.

V and J are TRBV12-2 and TRBJ2-1; TRBD2 is taken as the D call from the table, unchecked against the DNA. TRBV12-2 is designated a pseudogene. CDR3 length equals 14 residues. Written as DNA, the CDR3 is TGTGCAAGTCGCTTAGTTCCGGGCTACAATGAGCAGTTCTTC. Translating it yields CASRLVPGYNEQFF.

This clone was seen a handful of times. The gene calls are TRBV18 and TRBJ1-1; D perhaps matches TRBD1 (6 bases). Germline V CDR1 and CDR2: KGHSH, LQKENI. The CDR3 is made up of 16 amino acids. The V gene lost 0 bases and the J gene lost 5 bases, with 16 bases spanning the gap. The CDR3 sequence is CASSPPSTGTWTEAFF. The CDR3 nucleotides read TGTGCCAGCTCACCACCAAGCACAGGGACCTGGACTGAAGCTTTCTTT.

This clone appeared many times. This sequence joins TRBV30 and TRBJ2-7, with a possible D match to TRBD2 (5 bases). V was trimmed by 0 bases and J by 6 bases, leaving 12 bases between them. Germline CDR1 and CDR2: GTSNPN and SVGIG (reference sequence). There are 13 residues in the CDR3. The CDR3 reads CAWSVRTAGEQYF. CDR3 coding DNA: TGTGCCTGGAGTGTACGGACTGCGGGCGAGCAGTACTTC.

This clone has just a few counts. The gene calls are TRBV29-1 and TRBJ1-5; 9 bases map to TRBD1. From germline, CDR1 is SQVTM and CDR2 ANQGSEA. The ends lost 6 bases at V and 7 bases at J; junction bases unmatched: 16. The CDR3 is 16 residues long. The CDR3 protein is CSVTISTGGSEQPQHF. The DNA of the CDR3 is TGCAGCGTGACAATCAGTACAGGGGGCAGCGAACAGCCCCAGCATTTT.

This clone came up a few times. The V call is TRBV4-2, the J call TRBJ1-5; TRBD1 matches at 8 bases. The CDR3 has 15 residues. Germline CDR1 and CDR2: LGHNA and YNFKEQ. Germline trimming cut 2 bases from V and 6 bases from J; bases unmatched to any gene: 6. The CDR3 is CASSQYRTGPQPQHF. The CDR3, as DNA: TGTGCCAGCAGCCAATACCGGACAGGGCCTCAGCCCCAGCATTTT.

The CDR3 here is CASSQVPGQSNYGYTF. CDR3 nucleotides: TGCGCCAGCAGCCAAGTCCCCGGACAGTCTAACTATGGCTACACCTTC. The chain has TRBV4-3 and TRBJ1-2, with D maybe TRBD1 (6 bases). CDR1 is LGHNA, CDR2 YSLEER, per germline. The CDR3 has 16 residues. The V end was cut by 1 base, the J end by 0 bases, with 12 bases between.

The J gene is TRBJ2-5, the V gene TRBV5-4; 7 nucleotides agree with TRBD2. Unmatched junction bases numbered 10, after V lost 3 bases and J lost 5 bases. The CDR3 consists of 15 residues. Per germline, CDR1 SGHNT and CDR2 YYREEE (reference sequence). The CDR3 reads CASSSKAGIAETQYF. The DNA for the CDR3 is TGTGCCAGCAGCTCTAAAGCGGGAATTGCGGAGACCCAGTACTTC.

In the case of this clone: The sample has other DNA sequences that encode this CDR3 too. V is TRBV4-2 and J is TRBJ1-1, with D perhaps TRBD1 (6 bases). Germline loops: CDR1 LGHNA, CDR2 YNFKEQ. The CDR3 runs 14 residues. With 3 bases removed from V and 0 bases from J, the gap between germline ends came to 8 bases. CDR3 loop: CASSQGQLNTEAFF. CDR3 bases: TGTGCCAGCAGCCAGGGACAACTGAACACTGAAGCTTTCTTT.

The chain joins TRBV6-5 to TRBJ2-5; perhaps TRBD2 as D (5 bases). The CDR3 spans 15 residues. V was trimmed by 0 bases and J by 3 bases, leaving 11 bases between them. CDR1 MNHEY and CDR2 SVGAGI come from the germline V gene. The CDR3: CASSYSQRTEETQYF. Written as DNA, the CDR3 is TGTGCCAGCAGTTACTCGCAGCGGACCGAAGAGACCCAGTACTTC.